The T cell receptor beta chain under discussion was sequenced for a study of Ad26.COV2.S vaccination and SARS-CoV-2 variants. The wider study: Ad26.COV2.S was injected intramuscularly once or twice, 56 days apart.

TCRdb's table, derived via immunoSEQ multiplex PCR, lists solely in-frame clones and lacks some. The sample yields 380,000 or so clones, about 87% seen once. V was pared by 4 bases and J by 7 bases, with 8 bases of the junction left unmatched. The germline gives CDR1 MRHNA, CDR2 SNTAGT. CDR3 size: 14 residues. Treatment of the sample: roughly 19 received Ad26.COV2.S at low or high dose, single or two shots; about five received placebo; per-sample allocation not given. Material that was analyzed had been drawn on day 63 after the first vaccine or placebo injection. This TCR derives from a person between 18 and 60 years old who received the Ad26.COV2.S COVID-19 vaccine or a placebo. The sequencing here drew on peripheral blood, taken in a trial of Ad26.COV2.S vaccine versus placebo. The chain is built from TRBV6-4 and TRBJ1-1, with 8 bases matching TRBD1. CDR3 DNA sequence: TGTGCCAGCAGTGTCAAAGGTGGACAGGGTGAAGCTTTCTTT. It encodes CASSVKGGQGEAFF.